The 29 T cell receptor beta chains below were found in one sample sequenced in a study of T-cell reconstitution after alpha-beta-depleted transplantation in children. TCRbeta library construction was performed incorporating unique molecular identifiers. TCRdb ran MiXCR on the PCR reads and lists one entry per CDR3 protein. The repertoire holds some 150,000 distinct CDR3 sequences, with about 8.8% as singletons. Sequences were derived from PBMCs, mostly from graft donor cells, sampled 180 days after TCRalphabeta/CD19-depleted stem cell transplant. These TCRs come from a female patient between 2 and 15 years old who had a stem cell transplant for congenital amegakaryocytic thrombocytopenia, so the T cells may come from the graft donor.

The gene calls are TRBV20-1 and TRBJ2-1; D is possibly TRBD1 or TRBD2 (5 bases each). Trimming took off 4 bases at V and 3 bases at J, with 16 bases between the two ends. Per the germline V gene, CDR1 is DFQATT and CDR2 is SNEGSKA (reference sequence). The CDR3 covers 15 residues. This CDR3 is CSAITGGELYNEQFF. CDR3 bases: TGCAGTGCTATCACTGGGGGAGAGCTCTACAATGAGCAGTTCTTC.

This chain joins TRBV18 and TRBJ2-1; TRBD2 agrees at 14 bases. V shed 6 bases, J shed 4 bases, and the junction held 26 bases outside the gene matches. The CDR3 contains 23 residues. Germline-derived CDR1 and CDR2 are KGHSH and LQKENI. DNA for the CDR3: TGTGCCAGCTCGGAACCCGGGACTAGCGGGAGTGGTGGCCACGGGGCAACATACAATGAGCAGTTCTTC. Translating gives CASSEPGTSGSGGHGATYNEQFF.

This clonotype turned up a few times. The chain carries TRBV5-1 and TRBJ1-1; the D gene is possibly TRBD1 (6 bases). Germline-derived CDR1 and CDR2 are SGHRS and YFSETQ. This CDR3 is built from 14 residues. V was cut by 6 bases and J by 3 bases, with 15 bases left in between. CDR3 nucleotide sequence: TGCGCCAGCACCCTGTATCCAGGGGACACTGAAGCTTTCTTT. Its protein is CASTLYPGDTEAFF.

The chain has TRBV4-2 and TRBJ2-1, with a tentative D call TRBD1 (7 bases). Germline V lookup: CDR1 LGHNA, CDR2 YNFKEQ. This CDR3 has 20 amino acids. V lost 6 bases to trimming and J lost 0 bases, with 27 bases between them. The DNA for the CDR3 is TGTGCCAGCAGACGAAAAGGGACAGTAGCGGCCAGAAGCTCCTACAATGAGCAGTTCTTC. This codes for CASRRKGTVAARSSYNEQFF.

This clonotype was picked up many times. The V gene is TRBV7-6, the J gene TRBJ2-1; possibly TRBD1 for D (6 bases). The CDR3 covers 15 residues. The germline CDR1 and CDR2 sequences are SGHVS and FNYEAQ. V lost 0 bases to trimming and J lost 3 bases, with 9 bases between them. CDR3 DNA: TGTGCCAGCAGCTTAGCGGGGGCCTACTACAATGAGCAGTTCTTC. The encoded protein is CASSLAGAYYNEQFF.

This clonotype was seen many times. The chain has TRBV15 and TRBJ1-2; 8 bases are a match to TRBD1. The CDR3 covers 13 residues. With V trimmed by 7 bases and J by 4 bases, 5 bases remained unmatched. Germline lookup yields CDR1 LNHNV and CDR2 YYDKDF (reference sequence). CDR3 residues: CATNRGGSYGYTF. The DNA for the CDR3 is TGTGCCACCAACAGGGGGGGATCCTATGGCTACACCTTC.

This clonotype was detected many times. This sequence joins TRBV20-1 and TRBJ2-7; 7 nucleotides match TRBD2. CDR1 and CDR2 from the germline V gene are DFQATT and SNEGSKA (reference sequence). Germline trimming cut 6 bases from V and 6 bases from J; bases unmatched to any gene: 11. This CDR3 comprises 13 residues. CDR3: CSARQGGDPEQYF. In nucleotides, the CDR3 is TGCAGTGCGAGGCAGGGAGGGGATCCCGAGCAGTACTTC.

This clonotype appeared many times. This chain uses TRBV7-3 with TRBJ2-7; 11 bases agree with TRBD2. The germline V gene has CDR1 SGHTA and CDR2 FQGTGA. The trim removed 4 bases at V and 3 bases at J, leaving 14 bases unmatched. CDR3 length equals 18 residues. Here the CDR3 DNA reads TGTGCCAGCAGCTCCGCCGGCCAACTAGCGGGGGACCTCTACGAGCAGTACTTC. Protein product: CASSSAGQLAGDLYEQYF.

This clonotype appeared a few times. CDR3 loop: CASSLARLGSPSYEQYF. The CDR3, as DNA: TGTGCCAGCAGCTTAGCGCGTCTGGGGTCACCTTCCTACGAGCAGTACTTC. The chain has TRBV7-6 and TRBJ2-7; D not resolved. The CDR3 spans 17 residues. V lost 0 bases, J lost 1 base, and 16 bases lay in between. Looked up from germline, CDR1 is SGHVS and CDR2 is FNYEAQ.

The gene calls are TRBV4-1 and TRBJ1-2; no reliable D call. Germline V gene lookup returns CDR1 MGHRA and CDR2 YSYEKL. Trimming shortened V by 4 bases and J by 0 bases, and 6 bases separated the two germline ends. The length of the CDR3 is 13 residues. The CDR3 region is CASSRMTNYGYTF. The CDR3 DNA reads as TGCGCCAGCAGCCGAATGACTAACTATGGCTACACCTTC.

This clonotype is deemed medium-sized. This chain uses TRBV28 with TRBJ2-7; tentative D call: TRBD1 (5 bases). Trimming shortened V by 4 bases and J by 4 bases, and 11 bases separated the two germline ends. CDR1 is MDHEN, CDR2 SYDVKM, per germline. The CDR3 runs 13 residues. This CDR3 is CASSSYRSYEQYF. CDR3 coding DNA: TGTGCCAGCAGTTCGTACAGGAGTTACGAGCAGTACTTC.

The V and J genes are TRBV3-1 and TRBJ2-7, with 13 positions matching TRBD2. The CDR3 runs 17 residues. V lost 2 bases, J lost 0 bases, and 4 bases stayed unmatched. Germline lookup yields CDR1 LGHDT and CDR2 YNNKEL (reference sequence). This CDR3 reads CASSQRLAGGRSYEQYF. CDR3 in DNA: TGTGCCAGCAGCCAAAGACTAGCGGGGGGTCGCTCCTACGAGCAGTACTTC.

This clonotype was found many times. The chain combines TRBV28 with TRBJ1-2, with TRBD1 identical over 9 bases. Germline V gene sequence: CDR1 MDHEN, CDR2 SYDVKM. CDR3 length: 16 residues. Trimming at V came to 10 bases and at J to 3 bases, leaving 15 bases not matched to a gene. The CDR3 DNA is TGTGCCACCTACTTGGGTACAACAGGGGGCGACTATGGCTACACCTTC. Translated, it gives CATYLGTTGGDYGYTF.

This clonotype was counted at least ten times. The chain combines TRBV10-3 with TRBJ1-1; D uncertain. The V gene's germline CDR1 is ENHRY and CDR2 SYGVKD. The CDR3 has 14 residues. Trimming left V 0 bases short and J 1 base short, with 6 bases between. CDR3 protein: CAISESGANTEAFF. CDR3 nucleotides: TGTGCCATCAGTGAGTCGGGCGCGAACACTGAAGCTTTCTTT.

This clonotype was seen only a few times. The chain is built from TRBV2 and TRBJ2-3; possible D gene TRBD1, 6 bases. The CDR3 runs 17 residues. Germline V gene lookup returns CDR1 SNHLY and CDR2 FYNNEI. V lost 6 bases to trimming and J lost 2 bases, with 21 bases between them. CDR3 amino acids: CASSARGSGIATDTQYF. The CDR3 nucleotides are TGTGCCAGCAGCGCAAGGGGGTCGGGAATAGCCACAGATACGCAGTATTTT.

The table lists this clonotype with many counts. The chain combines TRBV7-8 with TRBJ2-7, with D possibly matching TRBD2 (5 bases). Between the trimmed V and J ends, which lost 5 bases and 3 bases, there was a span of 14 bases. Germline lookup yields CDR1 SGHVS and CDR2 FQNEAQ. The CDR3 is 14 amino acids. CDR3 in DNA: TGTGCCAGCAGCCCGACACGGGCGGGCTACGAGCAGTACTTC. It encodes CASSPTRAGYEQYF.

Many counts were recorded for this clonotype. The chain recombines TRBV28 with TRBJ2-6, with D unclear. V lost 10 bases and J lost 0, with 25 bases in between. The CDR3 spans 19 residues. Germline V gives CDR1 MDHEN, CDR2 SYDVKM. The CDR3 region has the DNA TGTGCCACCCCCTCAAACACAGACATAATGAGCTCTGGGGCCAACGTCCTGACTTTC. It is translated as CATPSNTDIMSSGANVLTF.

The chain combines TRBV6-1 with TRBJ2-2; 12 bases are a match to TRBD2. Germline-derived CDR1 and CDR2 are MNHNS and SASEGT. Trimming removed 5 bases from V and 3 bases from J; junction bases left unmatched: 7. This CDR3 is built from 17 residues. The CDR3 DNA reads TGTGCCAGCAGTAAACCACTAGCGGGGGGCTACACCGGGGAGCTGTTTTTT. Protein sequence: CASSKPLAGGYTGELFF.

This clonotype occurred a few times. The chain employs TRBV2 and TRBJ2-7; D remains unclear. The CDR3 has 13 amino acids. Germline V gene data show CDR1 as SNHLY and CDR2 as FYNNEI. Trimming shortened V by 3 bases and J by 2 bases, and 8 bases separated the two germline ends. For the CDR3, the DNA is TGTGCCAGCAGTGAGTGGAATACCTACGAGCAGTACTTC. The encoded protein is CASSEWNTYEQYF. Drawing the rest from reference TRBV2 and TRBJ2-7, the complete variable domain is EPEVTQTPSHQVTQMGQEVILRCVPISNHLYFYWYRQILGQKVEFLVSFYNNEISEKSEIFDDQFSVERPDGSNFTLKIRSTKLEDSAMYFCASSEWNTYEQYFGPGTRLTVT.

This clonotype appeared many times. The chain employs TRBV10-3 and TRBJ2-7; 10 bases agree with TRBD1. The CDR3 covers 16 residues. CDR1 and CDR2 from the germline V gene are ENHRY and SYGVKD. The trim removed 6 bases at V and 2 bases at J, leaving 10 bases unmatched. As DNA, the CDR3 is TGTGCCATCAGCGGAGGGTGGACAGGGGGGCCCTACGAGCAGTACTTC. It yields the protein CAISGGWTGGPYEQYF.

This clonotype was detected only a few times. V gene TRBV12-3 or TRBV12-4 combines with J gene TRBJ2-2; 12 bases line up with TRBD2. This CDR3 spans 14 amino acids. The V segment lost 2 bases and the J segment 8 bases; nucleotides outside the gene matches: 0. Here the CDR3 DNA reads TGTGCCAGCAGTTTACTAGCGGGAGGGGGGGAGCTGTTTTTT. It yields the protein CASSLLAGGGELFF.

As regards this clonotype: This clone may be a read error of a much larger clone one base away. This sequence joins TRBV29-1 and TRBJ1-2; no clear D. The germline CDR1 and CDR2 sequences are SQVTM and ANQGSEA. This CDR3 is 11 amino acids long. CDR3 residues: CGVLTNYGYTF. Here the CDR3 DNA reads TGCGGCGTTTTAACAAACTATGGCTACACCTTC.

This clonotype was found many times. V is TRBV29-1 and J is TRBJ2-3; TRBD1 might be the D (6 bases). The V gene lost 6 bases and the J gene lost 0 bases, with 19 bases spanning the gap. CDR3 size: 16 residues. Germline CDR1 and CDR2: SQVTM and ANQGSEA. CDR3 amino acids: CSVRHRALTSTDTQYF. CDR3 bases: TGCAGCGTGAGACACAGGGCCTTAACTAGCACAGATACGCAGTATTTT.

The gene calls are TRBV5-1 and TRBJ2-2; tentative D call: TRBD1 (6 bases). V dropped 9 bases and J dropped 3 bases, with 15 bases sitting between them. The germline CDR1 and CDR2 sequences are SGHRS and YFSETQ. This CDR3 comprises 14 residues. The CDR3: CATRTVGDTGELFF. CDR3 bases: TGCGCCACCCGGACAGTTGGGGACACCGGGGAGCTGTTTTTT.

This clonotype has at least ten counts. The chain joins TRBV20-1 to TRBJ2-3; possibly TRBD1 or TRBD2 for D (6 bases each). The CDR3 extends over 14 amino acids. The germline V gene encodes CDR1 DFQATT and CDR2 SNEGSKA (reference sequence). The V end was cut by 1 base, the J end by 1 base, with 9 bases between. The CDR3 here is CSARVGGRTDTQYF. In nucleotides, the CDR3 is TGCAGTGCTAGAGTGGGGGGCCGCACAGATACGCAGTATTTT.

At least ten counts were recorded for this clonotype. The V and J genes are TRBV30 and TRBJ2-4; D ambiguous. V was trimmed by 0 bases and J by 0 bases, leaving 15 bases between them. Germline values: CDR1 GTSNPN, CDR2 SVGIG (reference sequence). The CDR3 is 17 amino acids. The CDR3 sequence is CAWSVLRMGLAKNIQYF. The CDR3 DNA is TGTGCCTGGAGTGTGCTTCGGATGGGGTTAGCCAAAAACATTCAGTACTTC.

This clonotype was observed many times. The CDR3 region has the DNA TGTGCCAGCAGCCAAAATGGGCTAGCGGGAGAATACGAGCAGTACTTC. Residues: CASSQNGLAGEYEQYF. The gene calls are TRBV7-2 and TRBJ2-7; 10 bases match TRBD2. The CDR3 has 16 amino acids. CDR1 and CDR2 from the germline V gene are SGHTA and FQGNSA. V lost 5 bases to trimming and J lost 4 bases; unmatched junction nucleotides: 11.

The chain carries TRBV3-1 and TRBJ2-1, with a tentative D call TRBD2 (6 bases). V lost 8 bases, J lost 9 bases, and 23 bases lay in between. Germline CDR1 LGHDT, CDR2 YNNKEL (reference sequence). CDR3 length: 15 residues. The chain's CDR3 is CASCPRPGEVGEQFF. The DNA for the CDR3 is TGTGCCAGCTGCCCCCGGCCGGGGGAGGTGGGTGAGCAGTTCTTC.

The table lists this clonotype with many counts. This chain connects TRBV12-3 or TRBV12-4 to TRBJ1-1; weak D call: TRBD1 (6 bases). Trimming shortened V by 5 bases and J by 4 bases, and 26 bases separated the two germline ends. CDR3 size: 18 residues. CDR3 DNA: TGTGCCAGCAGTACCAACAGGGTTCTTCCTTGGGTACTCACTGAAGCTTTCTTT. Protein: CASSTNRVLPWVLTEAFF.